This entry lists 5 T cell receptor beta chains sequenced from one sample in a study of blood T cell repertoires in COVID-19. The table came from immunoSEQ multiplex PCR; TCRdb's copy has only in-frame clones and leaves some out. The sample carries about 69,000 clones, roughly 90% recorded once. Sequencing was carried out using peripheral blood. Every receptor here comes from a man between 50 and 59 years old with acute or convalescent COVID-19.

This chain connects TRBV30 to TRBJ2-6; no clear D gene. Germline values: CDR1 GTSNPN, CDR2 SVGIG (reference sequence). V lost 1 base, J lost 1 base, and 8 bases lay in between. The CDR3 runs to 15 residues. Here the CDR3 reads CAWSALRSGANVLTF. DNA of the CDR3: TGTGCCTGGAGTGCCTTACGGTCTGGGGCCAACGTCCTGACTTTC.

CDR3 residues: CASSLFRLNTEAFF. The CDR3 coding sequence is TGTGCCAGCAGTTTGTTCAGATTGAACACTGAAGCTTTCTTT. The chain links TRBV28 to TRBJ1-1; unclear D gene. Looked up from germline, CDR1 is MDHEN and CDR2 is SYDVKM. V gave up 3 bases and J gave up 0 bases, with 8 bases separating them. The CDR3 sequence is 14 residues long. Together with reference TRBV28 and TRBJ1-1, the CDR3 gives the full variable domain: DVKVTQSSRYLVKRTGEKVFLECVQDMDHENMFWYRQDPGLGLRLIYFSYDVKMKEKGDIPEGYSVSREKKERFSLILESASTNQTSMYLCASSLFRLNTEAFFGQGTRLTVV.

The CDR3 loop is CATSRGASGTNNEQFF. In DNA form, the CDR3 reads TGTGCCACCAGCAGAGGAGCTAGCGGGACTAACAATGAGCAGTTCTTC. The chain combines TRBV15 with TRBJ2-1, with 9 bases fitting TRBD2. Germline V lookup: CDR1 LNHNV, CDR2 YYDKDF (reference sequence). With 1 base clipped from V and 5 bases from J, the junction kept 6 bases outside the gene matches. The CDR3 has 16 amino acids. Based on the CDR3 plus reference TRBV15 and TRBJ2-1, the full variable domain is DAMVIQNPRYQVTQFGKPVTLSCSQTLNHNVMYWYQQKSSQAPKLLFHYYDKDFNNEADTPDNFQSRRPNTSFCFLDIRSPGLGDTAMYLCATSRGASGTNNEQFFGPGTRLTVL.

In DNA, the CDR3 is TGTGCCAGCAGCTTGGAGCCTAGCGGGGGATACAATGAGCAGTTCTTC. This sequence encodes CASSLEPSGGYNEQFF. V and J are TRBV5-4 and TRBJ2-1, with TRBD2 matching 10 bases. Germline V gives CDR1 SGHNT, CDR2 YYREEE (reference sequence). The CDR3 contains 16 residues. V lost 0 bases to trimming and J lost 4 bases; unmatched junction nucleotides: 4.

The chain has TRBV7-8 and TRBJ1-1; D is possibly TRBD1 (6 bases). The length of the CDR3 is 14 residues. CDR1 and CDR2 (germline): SGHVS, FQNEAQ. Trimming left V 4 bases short and J 2 bases short, with 11 bases between. This chain's CDR3 is CASSSGQLNTEAFF. Written as DNA, the CDR3 is TGTGCCAGCAGCTCCGGACAGCTTAACACTGAAGCTTTCTTT.